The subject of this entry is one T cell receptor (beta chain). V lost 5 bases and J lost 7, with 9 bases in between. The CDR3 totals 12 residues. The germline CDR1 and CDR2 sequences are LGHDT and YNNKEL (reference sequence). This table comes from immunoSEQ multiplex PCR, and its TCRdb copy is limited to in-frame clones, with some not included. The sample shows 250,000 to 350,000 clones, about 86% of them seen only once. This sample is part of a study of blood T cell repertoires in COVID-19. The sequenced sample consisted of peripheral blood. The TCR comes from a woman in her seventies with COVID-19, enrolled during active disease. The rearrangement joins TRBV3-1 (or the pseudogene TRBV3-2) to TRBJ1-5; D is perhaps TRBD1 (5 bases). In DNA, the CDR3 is TGTGCCAGCAGCTCCGGGGGACAGCCCCAGCATTTT. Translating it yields CASSSGGQPQHF.